The 21 T cell receptor beta chains reported below all come from one sample, sequenced in a study of cytomegalovirus exposure and HLA in healthy donors. PCR amplification relied on 60 Vbeta primers (plus 13 Jbeta primers). Assay: immunoSEQ multiplex PCR; the TCRdb copy retains only in-frame clones and omits some. The data show approximately 100,000 clones, around three quarters seen once. The sample taken for sequencing was PBMCs. The receptors originated from a woman aged 18-29 years in good health and CMV-seropositive.

This clone was seen a handful of times. A junction boundary mismatches the germline segment, possibly from a read error. The chain has TRBV6-1 and TRBJ1-2; the D gene is possibly TRBD1 (5 bases). CDR3 length equals 10 residues. Germline CDR1 MNHNS, CDR2 SASEGT. DNA of the CDR3: TGTGCCAGCAGTGATTGGACGGACACTTTC. Its translation is CASSDWTDTF.

The chain carries TRBV2 and TRBJ2-5; 10 bases line up with TRBD2. J lost 5 bases, V lost 9 bases, and 9 bases had no gene match. From germline, CDR1 is SNHLY and CDR2 FYNNEI. The CDR3 length is 14 residues. CDR3 DNA: TGTGCCAGTCGGACTAGCGGCGGAGTGGAGACCCAGTACTTC. As protein: CASRTSGGVETQYF.

This clone was seen only a few times. The CDR3: CASSLRESNTGELFF. CDR3 sequence (DNA): TGTGCCAGCTCCCTAAGGGAGTCGAACACCGGGGAGCTGTTTTTT. The chain carries TRBV18 and TRBJ2-2, with D maybe TRBD2 (5 bases). Germline CDR1 reads KGHSH; CDR2 reads LQKENI. This CDR3 contains 15 residues. Trimming shortened V by 6 bases and J by 0 bases, and 11 bases separated the two germline ends.

The V gene is TRBV9, the J gene TRBJ1-1, with D possibly TRBD1 on 5 matching bases. Looked up from germline, CDR1 is SGDLS and CDR2 is YYNGEE. The CDR3 extends over 15 amino acids. V lost 1 base to trimming and J lost 8 bases, with 18 bases between them. As DNA, the CDR3 is TGTGCCAGCAGCGTATGGGGGGGTGGGCCGCTAGAAGCTTTCTTT. Translating it yields CASSVWGGGPLEAFF.

This clone was picked up a small number of times. The V gene is TRBV28, the J gene TRBJ1-4; the D is unclear. Trimming took 5 bases from V and 5 from J, leaving 12 bases between them. The CDR3 spans 14 residues. Germline lookup yields CDR1 MDHEN and CDR2 SYDVKM. CDR3 in amino acids: CASSLRVLNEKLFF. CDR3 in DNA: TGTGCCAGCAGTCTCCGGGTCCTCAATGAAAAACTGTTTTTT. The variable domain in full, completed from reference TRBV28 and TRBJ1-4, reads DVKVTQSSRYLVKRTGEKVFLECVQDMDHENMFWYRQDPGLGLRLIYFSYDVKMKEKGDIPEGYSVSREKKERFSLILESASTNQTSMYLCASSLRVLNEKLFFGSGTQLSVL.

The V and J genes are TRBV27 and TRBJ1-1, with TRBD1 as a possible D gene (5 bases). V lost 3 bases to trimming and J lost 0 bases, with 11 bases between them. From germline, CDR1 is MNHEY and CDR2 SMNVEV (reference sequence). CDR3 length equals 15 residues. Here the CDR3 reads CASSFNPTVNTEAFF. The DNA for the CDR3 is TGTGCCAGCAGTTTCAATCCGACAGTGAACACTGAAGCTTTCTTT.

The chain links TRBV5-4 to TRBJ2-3; D unclear. V was shortened by 1 base and J by 2 bases, with 11 bases between the two germline ends. This CDR3 comprises 15 residues. The V gene's germline CDR1 is SGHNT and CDR2 YYREEE (reference sequence). The CDR3 reads CASSLLGRITDTQYF. CDR3 in DNA: TGTGCCAGCAGCTTGCTGGGCAGAATCACAGATACGCAGTATTTT.

The chain carries TRBV7-3 and TRBJ1-1, with 7 bases that match TRBD1. The junction had 4 bases not matched to a gene; V was cut back by 5 bases and J by 1 base. The CDR3 length is 14 residues. Looked up from germline, CDR1 is SGHTA and CDR2 is FQGTGA. CDR3 in DNA: TGTGCCAGCAGCCCCGGGACAGCGAACACTGAAGCTTTCTTT. Translated: CASSPGTANTEAFF.

This clone was found a few times. The J gene is TRBJ2-2, the V gene TRBV4-1; D perhaps matches TRBD1 (6 bases). Germline loops: CDR1 MGHRA, CDR2 YSYEKL. CDR3 size: 15 residues. With 1 base removed from V and 3 bases from J, the gap between germline ends came to 9 bases. The CDR3 spells CASSQAHRDTGELFF. DNA for the CDR3: TGCGCCAGCAGCCAAGCCCACAGGGACACCGGGGAGCTGTTTTTT.

This rearrangement joins TRBV7-9 to TRBJ1-1; 10 bases line up with TRBD1. After removal of 6 bases from V and 1 base from J, the junction contained 8 bases not matched to a gene. Germline V CDR1 and CDR2: SEHNR, FQNEAQ (reference sequence). The CDR3 has 16 amino acids. In DNA, the CDR3 is TGTGCCAGCAGTATACCGGGACAGGGGAAGAACACTGAAGCTTTCTTT. Amino acids: CASSIPGQGKNTEAFF.

The CDR3 protein is CAWRWGGRGNTIYF. The CDR3 DNA is TGTGCCTGGAGGTGGGGGGGGCGTGGAAACACCATATATTTT. The chain recombines TRBV30 with TRBJ1-3; tentative D call: TRBD1 (6 bases). V dropped 3 bases and J dropped 3 bases, with 12 bases sitting between them. Germline loops: CDR1 GTSNPN, CDR2 SVGIG (reference sequence). The CDR3 runs to 14 residues.

The chain carries TRBV4-1 and TRBJ1-5; 12 nucleotides line up with TRBD1. The CDR3 spans 17 residues. V shed 4 bases, J shed 1 base, and the junction held 5 bases outside the gene matches. Germline V gene sequence: CDR1 MGHRA, CDR2 YSYEKL. The CDR3 loop reads CASSRGDRGPSNQPQHF. The CDR3, as DNA: TGCGCCAGCAGCCGAGGGGACAGGGGGCCGAGCAATCAGCCCCAGCATTTT.

The sample holds one count of this clone. The chain couples TRBV5-1 to TRBJ2-1; TRBD1 matches 7 bases. The CDR3 consists of 16 residues. J gave up 0 bases and V 2 bases, and 5 bases lay outside the gene matches. Germline V CDR1 and CDR2: SGHRS, YFSETQ. CDR3 protein: CASSFLGGASYNEQFF. The CDR3 DNA reads as TGCGCCAGCAGCTTTTTAGGGGGCGCCTCCTACAATGAGCAGTTCTTC. The full variable domain, with the rest looked up from reference TRBV5-1 and TRBJ2-1, is KAGVTQTPRYLIKTRGQQVTLSCSPISGHRSVSWYQQTPGQGLQFLFEYFSETQRNKGNFPGRFSGRQFSNSRSEMNVSTLELGDSALYLCASSFLGGASYNEQFFGPGTRLTVL.

This sequence joins TRBV28 and TRBJ1-4; unclear D gene. V was pared by 4 bases and J by 0 bases, with 9 bases between. Germline CDR1 is MDHEN and CDR2 is SYDVKM. The CDR3 runs to 15 residues. Written as DNA, the CDR3 is TGTGCCAGCAGTTCACCAGGATCAACTAATGAAAAACTGTTTTTT. Encoded protein: CASSSPGSTNEKLFF. The whole variable domain, filled in from reference TRBV28 and TRBJ1-4, reads DVKVTQSSRYLVKRTGEKVFLECVQDMDHENMFWYRQDPGLGLRLIYFSYDVKMKEKGDIPEGYSVSREKKERFSLILESASTNQTSMYLCASSSPGSTNEKLFFGSGTQLSVL.

This clone was seen a few times. The chain has TRBV30 and TRBJ1-3; no firm D call. Germline-derived CDR1 and CDR2 are GTSNPN and SVGIG (reference sequence). The V gene lost 1 base and the J gene lost 0 bases, with 10 bases spanning the gap. The CDR3 is 15 residues long. The CDR3 DNA follows: TGTGCCTGGAGTGGGTTTCTCAGCTCTGGAAACACCATATATTTT. Protein sequence: CAWSGFLSSGNTIYF.

This sequence joins TRBV5-1 and TRBJ2-1; a possible D gene is TRBD1 (6 bases). The germline V gene has CDR1 SGHRS and CDR2 YFSETQ. This CDR3 comprises 15 residues. The ends were cut back, 3 bases at V and 5 bases at J, with 15 bases in the middle. CDR3 region: CASSYRGTANNEQFF. CDR3 in DNA: TGCGCCAGCAGCTATAGGGGGACGGCCAACAATGAGCAGTTCTTC.

The CDR3 DNA sequence: TGTGCCAGCAGCCTCAGGGAGGCGGCCACTGAAGCTTTCTTT. This codes for CASSLREAATEAFF. J is TRBJ1-1 and V is TRBV25-1; tentative D call: TRBD1 (5 bases). The CDR3 consists of 14 residues. Trimming shortened V by 6 bases and J by 4 bases, and 15 bases separated the two germline ends. The germline V gene encodes CDR1 MGHDK and CDR2 SYGVNS.

The chain carries TRBV7-6 and TRBJ2-1; 7 bases are shared with TRBD1. Germline V CDR1 and CDR2: SGHVS, FNYEAQ. CDR3 size: 15 residues. V was pared by 2 bases and J by 0 bases, with 1 base of the junction left unmatched. This CDR3 is CASSLRDSSYNEQFF. As DNA, the CDR3 is TGTGCCAGCAGCTTACGGGACAGCTCCTACAATGAGCAGTTCTTC.

This clone was seen only a few times. The chain has TRBV11-2 and TRBJ1-1, with 7 bases identical to TRBD1. The CDR3 has 16 residues. Germline V gives CDR1 SGHAT, CDR2 FQNNGV. With V trimmed by 1 base and J by 4 bases, 9 bases remained unmatched. The CDR3 nucleotides read TGTGCCAGCAGCTTAGGTTCCGGGACAGTACGCACTGAAGCTTTCTTT. As protein: CASSLGSGTVRTEAFF.

The CDR3, as DNA: TGTGCCAGTAGGCGTCGTCCGGGACTAGCGAGCCCCAGCACAGATACGCAGTATTTT. Translation gives CASRRRPGLASPSTDTQYF. This chain connects TRBV19 to TRBJ2-3; 10 bases fit TRBD2. Germline CDR1 and CDR2: LNHDA and SQIVND (reference sequence). Trimming at V came to 6 bases and at J to 0 bases, leaving 15 bases not matched to a gene. There are 19 residues in the CDR3.

This clone is judged medium-sized (0.01 to 0.1%). V and J are TRBV6-5 and TRBJ2-7; 8 bases match TRBD1. The CDR3 contains 15 residues. J was trimmed by 0 bases and V by 6 bases; bases with no gene match: 7. Per germline, CDR1 MNHEY and CDR2 SVGAGI. Here the CDR3 DNA reads TGTGCCAGCAGACGGGACAGGACAGCCTCCTACGAGCAGTACTTC. Translated, it gives CASRRDRTASYEQYF.